Shown below are 31 T cell receptor beta chains from a single sample sequenced in a study of T cell changes during pregnancy in multiple sclerosis. The repertoire was sequenced with immunoSEQ multiplex PCR; TCRdb's copy has only in-frame clones and lacks some. The table lists tens of thousands of clones, 80% to 95% of them singletons. Sequenced material: CD4+ T cells from peripheral blood mononuclear cells, taken after pregnancy. The receptors here all came from a female donor in good health, enrolled as a control in a pregnancy study.

This chain uses TRBV5-4 with TRBJ1-2; unclear D gene. Germline V gene sequence: CDR1 SGHNT, CDR2 YYREEE (reference sequence). CDR3 length equals 13 residues. V was clipped by 1 base and J by 3 bases, with 7 bases between them. CDR3 sequence: CASSLFTDYGYTF. The CDR3 DNA follows: TGTGCCAGCAGCTTGTTCACAGACTATGGCTACACCTTC.

The J gene is TRBJ1-5, the V gene TRBV28; D unresolved. The CDR3 sequence is 15 residues long. Looked up from germline, CDR1 is MDHEN and CDR2 is SYDVKM. Trimming took off 7 bases at V and 0 bases at J, with 13 bases between the two ends. The CDR3 loop reads CASTLGQHSNQPQHF. Written as DNA, the CDR3 is TGTGCCAGCACCCTTGGGCAGCATAGCAATCAGCCCCAGCATTTT.

The chain couples TRBV6-5 to TRBJ2-3, with D perhaps TRBD1 (5 bases). The ends were cut back, 6 bases at V and 2 bases at J, with 15 bases in the middle. Germline lookup yields CDR1 MNHEY and CDR2 SVGAGI. The CDR3 loop spans 15 amino acids. CDR3 amino acids: CASSPQQGVTDTQYF. The CDR3 bases are TGTGCCAGCAGCCCCCAACAAGGGGTCACAGATACGCAGTATTTT.

The chain has TRBV12-5 and TRBJ1-3, with TRBD1 as a possible D gene (6 bases). V was trimmed by 7 bases and J by 5 bases, leaving 12 bases between them. The germline gives CDR1 LGHNT, CDR2 FRNRAP. CDR3 length equals 13 residues. The CDR3 spells CASAVDSRNTIYF. The CDR3 DNA reads TGTGCTAGTGCCGTGGACAGCAGAAACACCATATATTTT.

J is TRBJ1-1 and V is TRBV19; D is unclear. The V gene's germline CDR1 is LNHDA and CDR2 SQIVND (reference sequence). Trimming cost V 6 bases and J 0 bases, with 14 bases left between them. The CDR3 sequence is 15 residues long. CDR3: CASRMVTAMNTEAFF. For the CDR3, the DNA is TGTGCCAGTAGGATGGTAACTGCTATGAACACTGAAGCTTTCTTT.

V usage is TRBV7-8 and J usage is TRBJ2-1; no firm D call. The CDR3 has 13 residues. Germline CDR1 is SGHVS and CDR2 is FQNEAQ. V was cut by 5 bases and J by 7 bases, with 12 bases left in between. The CDR3: CASSPAYANEQFF. The CDR3 coding sequence is TGTGCCAGCAGCCCCGCCTACGCAAATGAGCAGTTCTTC.

The chain carries TRBV5-1 and TRBJ2-1; D gene ambiguous. V was pared by 4 bases and J by 0 bases, with 5 bases between. The CDR3 is 13 amino acids. Germline values: CDR1 SGHRS, CDR2 YFSETQ. The CDR3, as DNA: TGCGCCAGCAGCGCAGGCTCCTACAATGAGCAGTTCTTC. Protein: CASSAGSYNEQFF. Full variable domain (missing parts from reference TRBV5-1 and TRBJ2-1): KAGVTQTPRYLIKTRGQQVTLSCSPISGHRSVSWYQQTPGQGLQFLFEYFSETQRNKGNFPGRFSGRQFSNSRSEMNVSTLELGDSALYLCASSAGSYNEQFFGPGTRLTVL.

The gene calls are TRBV18 and TRBJ1-2; a possible D gene is TRBD1 (6 bases). Trimming took off 2 bases at V and 2 bases at J, with 9 bases between the two ends. The CDR3 extends over 14 amino acids. Germline V gene sequence: CDR1 KGHSH, CDR2 LQKENI. Here the CDR3 reads CASSPSGQNYGYTF. As DNA, the CDR3 is TGTGCCAGCTCACCAAGTGGACAGAACTATGGCTACACCTTC. Complete variable domain (other parts from reference TRBV18 and TRBJ1-2): NAGVMQNPRHLVRRRGQEARLRCSPMKGHSHVYWYRQLPEEGLKFMVYLQKENIIDESGMPKERFSAEFPKEGPSILRIQQVVRGDSAAYFCASSPSGQNYGYTFGSGTRLTVV.

The gene calls are TRBV15 and TRBJ2-7, with TRBD1 matching 8 bases. The CDR3 runs to 14 residues. V shed 9 bases and J 7 bases; nucleotides not matched to a gene: 14. CDR1 is LNHNV, CDR2 YYDKDF, per germline (reference sequence). CDR3 coding DNA: TGTGCCACAAAGCTTGACAGGGGCGCGGGGGAGCAGTACTTC. Translating gives CATKLDRGAGEQYF.

This sequence joins TRBV15 and TRBJ1-3; D is possibly TRBD1 (6 bases). The CDR3 is 16 amino acids. V lost 1 base and J lost 1, with 11 bases in between. Looked up from germline, CDR1 is LNHNV and CDR2 is YYDKDF (reference sequence). The CDR3 is CATSRGTGTSGNTIYF. In DNA, the CDR3 is TGTGCCACCAGCAGAGGAACAGGGACATCTGGAAACACCATATATTTT.

This sequence joins TRBV5-1 and TRBJ1-2, with D possibly TRBD1 on 5 matching bases. In germline, CDR1 is SGHRS, CDR2 YFSETQ. This CDR3 comprises 15 residues. Between the trimmed V and J ends, which lost 4 bases and 4 bases, there was a span of 17 bases. In nucleotides, the CDR3 is TGCGCCAGCAGCCCGGGGGAAACAGGAGGCTATGGCTACACCTTC. This sequence encodes CASSPGETGGYGYTF.

The CDR3 DNA reads TGCGCCAGCAGCTTGACGACCCGGCGGGAAAAACTGTTTTTT. Translating it yields CASSLTTRREKLFF. The gene calls are TRBV5-1 and TRBJ1-4, with unresolved D. Trimming removed 1 base from V and 8 bases from J, with 12 bases in between. Germline V CDR1 and CDR2: SGHRS, YFSETQ. This CDR3 comprises 14 residues.

The gene calls are TRBV5-1 and TRBJ2-3; D unclear. This CDR3 contains 14 residues. V lost 7 bases, J lost 2 bases, and 14 bases lay in between. The germline V gene encodes CDR1 SGHRS and CDR2 YFSETQ. The CDR3 sequence is CASATATYTDTQYF. CDR3 nucleotides: TGCGCCAGCGCTACAGCAACTTACACAGATACGCAGTATTTT.

V is TRBV4-2 and J is TRBJ2-3, with 12 bases matching TRBD2. The CDR3 consists of 16 residues. Losses at the gene ends were 4 bases for V and 4 bases for J; bases not matched to a gene: 6. Germline CDR1 LGHNA, CDR2 YNFKEQ. CDR3: CASSPLAGGQSDTQYF. The CDR3 DNA is TGTGCCAGCAGCCCTCTAGCGGGGGGGCAGTCAGATACGCAGTATTTT.

This chain links TRBV25-1 with TRBJ2-3; TRBD2 aligns across 9 bases. Germline lookup yields CDR1 MGHDK and CDR2 SYGVNS. This CDR3 is built from 14 residues. With V trimmed by 6 bases and J by 6 bases, 7 bases remained unmatched. Here the CDR3 reads CASSIAGEWDTQYF. DNA for the CDR3: TGTGCCAGCAGCATAGCGGGGGAATGGGATACGCAGTATTTT.

V and J are TRBV5-1 and TRBJ1-2; D possibly corresponds to TRBD1 (5 bases). The V gene lost 0 bases and the J gene lost 1 base, with 7 bases spanning the gap. CDR1 is SGHRS and CDR2 is YFSETQ in the germline V gene. The CDR3 runs 14 residues. CDR3 bases: TGCGCCAGCAGCTTGGAGGGGTTTAACTATGGCTACACCTTC. Translation gives CASSLEGFNYGYTF.

The V call is TRBV29-1, the J call TRBJ1-4; D is uncertain. The CDR3 contains 14 residues. The V gene's germline CDR1 is SQVTM and CDR2 ANQGSEA. V gave up 1 base and J gave up 0 bases, with 6 bases separating them. CDR3 amino acids: CSVEAPSTNEKLFF. The CDR3 DNA reads as TGCAGCGTTGAAGCCCCCTCAACTAATGAAAAACTGTTTTTT.

This clone was counted only a few times. The chain is built from TRBV5-1 and TRBJ2-2; 10 nucleotides align to TRBD2. The germline V gene has CDR1 SGHRS and CDR2 YFSETQ. The trim removed 4 bases at V and 5 bases at J, leaving 11 bases unmatched. This CDR3 has 17 residues. The DNA for the CDR3 is TGCGCCAGCAGCCCCAAAGCGGGGGGGCCGGGGACCGGGGAGCTGTTTTTT. Translation gives CASSPKAGGPGTGELFF. The full variable domain, in which reference TRBV5-1 and TRBJ2-2 provide the parts outside the CDR3, is KAGVTQTPRYLIKTRGQQVTLSCSPISGHRSVSWYQQTPGQGLQFLFEYFSETQRNKGNFPGRFSGRQFSNSRSEMNVSTLELGDSALYLCASSPKAGGPGTGELFFGEGSRLTVL.

The J gene is TRBJ2-1, the V gene TRBV28; 12 nucleotides agree with TRBD2. Germline V CDR1 and CDR2: MDHEN, SYDVKM. J lost 6 bases, V lost 5 bases, and 5 bases had no gene match. The CDR3 consists of 15 residues. The CDR3 nucleotides are TGTGCCAGCAGTCCTAGCGGGAGGGCCGCCAATGAGCAGTTCTTC. This gives the protein CASSPSGRAANEQFF. Based on the CDR3 plus reference TRBV28 and TRBJ2-1, the full variable domain is DVKVTQSSRYLVKRTGEKVFLECVQDMDHENMFWYRQDPGLGLRLIYFSYDVKMKEKGDIPEGYSVSREKKERFSLILESASTNQTSMYLCASSPSGRAANEQFFGPGTRLTVL.

This chain links TRBV5-4 with TRBJ1-2; 8 positions agree with TRBD1. The germline gives CDR1 SGHNT, CDR2 YYREEE (reference sequence). The CDR3 consists of 15 residues. With 4 bases clipped from V and 6 bases from J, the junction kept 11 bases outside the gene matches. The CDR3 protein is CASSGLRTGFDGYTF. Here the CDR3 DNA reads TGTGCCAGCAGCGGCCTCCGGACAGGGTTCGATGGCTACACCTTC. Combining the CDR3 with reference TRBV5-4 and TRBJ1-2 gives the whole variable domain ETGVTQSPTHLIKTRGQQVTLRCSSQSGHNTVSWYQQALGQGPQFIFQYYREEENGRGNFPPRFSGLQFPNYSSELNVNALELDDSALYLCASSGLRTGFDGYTFGSGTRLTVV.

This clone was observed a single time. V and J are TRBV30 and TRBJ1-1; no firm D call. The V gene's germline CDR1 is GTSNPN and CDR2 SVGIG (reference sequence). The CDR3 covers 12 residues. The V end was cut by 0 bases, the J end by 6 bases, with 8 bases between. CDR3 in DNA: TGTGCCTGGAGTGTTCTAAGTTCTGAAGCTTTCTTT. Protein sequence: CAWSVLSSEAFF. Looking up the rest from reference TRBV30 and TRBJ1-1 gives the full variable domain: SQTIHQWPATLVQPVGSPLSLECTVEGTSNPNLYWYRQAAGRGLQLLFYSVGIGQISSEVPQNLSASRPQDRQFILSSKKLLLSDSGFYLCAWSVLSSEAFFGQGTRLTVV.

This clone was detected only a few times. The chain recombines TRBV20-1 with TRBJ1-1; D is ambiguous. This CDR3 has 11 residues. The V end was cut by 4 bases, the J end by 1 base, with 4 bases between. CDR1 and CDR2 from the germline V gene are DFQATT and SNEGSKA (reference sequence). CDR3 coding DNA: TGCAGTGCTAACGGGAACACTGAAGCTTTCTTT. It yields the protein CSANGNTEAFF.

The gene calls are TRBV6-5 and TRBJ1-2; weak D call: TRBD1 (6 bases). The CDR3 is made up of 14 amino acids. The germline V gene has CDR1 MNHEY and CDR2 SVGAGI. The V and J ends lost 7 bases and 3 bases respectively, with 15 bases between them. CDR3 DNA: TGTGCCAGCACCAACAGGGCCGGGGACTATGGCTACACCTTC. Its protein is CASTNRAGDYGYTF.

This chain connects TRBV18 to TRBJ1-4; D ambiguous. The CDR3 contains 13 residues. CDR1 and CDR2 (germline): KGHSH, LQKENI. Trimming shortened V by 2 bases and J by 8 bases, and 9 bases separated the two germline ends. CDR3 nucleotide sequence: TGTGCCAGCTCACCAGGGGAGGACGAAAAACTGTTTTTT. Its protein product is CASSPGEDEKLFF.

V and J are TRBV6-5 and TRBJ2-7; D is undetermined. This CDR3 has 15 amino acids. The germline gives CDR1 MNHEY, CDR2 SVGAGI. V lost 0 bases and J 1 base, leaving 10 bases between the germline ends. The CDR3 region has the DNA TGTGCCAGCAGTTACTCAAGCAGGCAGTCCTACGAGCAGTACTTC. Amino acid sequence: CASSYSSRQSYEQYF.

In regard to this clone: This CDR3 is also generated by other DNA sequences in the sample. The J gene is TRBJ2-5, the V gene TRBV9; the match to TRBD2 covers 10 bases. Unmatched junction bases numbered 3, after V lost 0 bases and J lost 4 bases. CDR3 length equals 15 residues. CDR1 and CDR2 from the germline V gene are SGDLS and YYNGEE. The CDR3 loop reads CASSVDSGGRETQYF. The CDR3, as DNA: TGTGCCAGCAGCGTAGATAGCGGGGGGAGAGAGACCCAGTACTTC.

This chain links TRBV5-4 with TRBJ1-1, with D perhaps matching TRBD1 (5 bases). Trimming took off 3 bases at V and 6 bases at J, with 18 bases between the two ends. From germline, CDR1 is SGHNT and CDR2 YYREEE (reference sequence). The CDR3 runs to 15 residues. CDR3: CASSWGSATVAEAFF. In DNA, the CDR3 is TGTGCCAGCAGCTGGGGTTCGGCGACAGTGGCTGAAGCTTTCTTT.

This clone showed up just once. CDR3 sequence (DNA): TGTGCCAGCTTTTCTACCCGCGGGCCGACCGATGAAGCTTTCTTT. Residues: CASFSTRGPTDEAFF. The chain recombines TRBV6-1 with TRBJ1-1, with D uncertain. CDR1 MNHNS and CDR2 SASEGT come from the germline V gene. The CDR3 has 15 residues. Deletions cut 8 bases from V and 7 bases from J, with 23 bases between.

The V gene is TRBV5-1, the J gene TRBJ2-3, with TRBD2 matching 9 bases. After removal of 0 bases from V and 6 bases from J, the junction contained 5 bases not matched to a gene. Germline lookup yields CDR1 SGHRS and CDR2 YFSETQ. The CDR3 runs to 15 residues. CDR3 DNA sequence: TGCGCCAGCAGCTTGGACGGGACTAGCCGCGATACGCAGTATTTT. Translation gives CASSLDGTSRDTQYF.

This chain connects TRBV7-3 to TRBJ1-3; D possibly corresponds to TRBD1 (5 bases). This CDR3 is 15 amino acids long. V was pared by 0 bases and J by 2 bases, with 8 bases between. Germline V gives CDR1 SGHTA, CDR2 FQGTGA. This CDR3 is CASSLTGGAGNTIYF. The DNA of the CDR3 is TGTGCCAGCAGCTTAACGGGGGGAGCTGGAAACACCATATATTTT.

This clone came up once. The CDR3 sequence is CASSIVGLGSDTQYF. The CDR3 region has the DNA TGTGCCAGTAGTATAGTTGGACTAGGTTCAGATACGCAGTATTTT. The rearrangement links TRBV19 to TRBJ2-3; 7 bases fit TRBD2. Per the germline V gene, CDR1 is LNHDA and CDR2 is SQIVND (reference sequence). The CDR3 has 15 residues. V trimming: 1 base; J trimming: 4 bases; junction bases outside the gene matches: 5.